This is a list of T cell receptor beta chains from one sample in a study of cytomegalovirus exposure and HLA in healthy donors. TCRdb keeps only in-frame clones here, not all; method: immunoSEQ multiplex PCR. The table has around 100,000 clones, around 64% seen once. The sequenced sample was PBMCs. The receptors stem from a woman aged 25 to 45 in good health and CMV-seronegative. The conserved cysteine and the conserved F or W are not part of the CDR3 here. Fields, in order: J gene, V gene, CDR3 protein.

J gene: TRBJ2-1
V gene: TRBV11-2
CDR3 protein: ASSLDRDNEQF

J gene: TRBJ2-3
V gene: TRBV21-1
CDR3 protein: ASSKLTGSTEDTQY

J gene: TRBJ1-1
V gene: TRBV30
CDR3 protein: AWSSKGGRGSTEAF

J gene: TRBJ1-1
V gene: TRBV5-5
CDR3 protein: ASSSSRGQTEAF

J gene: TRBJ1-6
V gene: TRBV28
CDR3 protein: AAGVYNSPLH

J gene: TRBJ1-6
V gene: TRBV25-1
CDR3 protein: ASSGARGASPLH

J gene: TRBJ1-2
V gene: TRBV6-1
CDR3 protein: ASSERRVAYGYT

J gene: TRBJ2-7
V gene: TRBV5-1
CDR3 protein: ASSLSGSAHEQY

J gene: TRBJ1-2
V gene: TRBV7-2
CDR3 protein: ASSADRGYGYT

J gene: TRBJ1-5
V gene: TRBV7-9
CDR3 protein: ASSRTGNNQPQH

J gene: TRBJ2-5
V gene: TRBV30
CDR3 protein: AWRRGLAAQETQY

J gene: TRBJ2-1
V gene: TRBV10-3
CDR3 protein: AISTGQAGRQF

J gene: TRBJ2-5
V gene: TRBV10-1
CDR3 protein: ASSESVSGRAETQY

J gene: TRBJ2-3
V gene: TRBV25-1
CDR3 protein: ASSEFRTGVTDTQY

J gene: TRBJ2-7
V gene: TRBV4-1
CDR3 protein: ASSQSRLAGGPKGEQY

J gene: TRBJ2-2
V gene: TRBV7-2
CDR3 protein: ASSRVRFTGELF

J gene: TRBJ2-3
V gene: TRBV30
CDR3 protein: AWSVRASSTDTQY

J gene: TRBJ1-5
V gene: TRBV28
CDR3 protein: ASSFSLQPQH

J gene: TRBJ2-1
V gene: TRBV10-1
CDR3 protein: ASSEFGTSGYNEQF

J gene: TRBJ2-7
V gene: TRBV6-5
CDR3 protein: ASSATATEQY

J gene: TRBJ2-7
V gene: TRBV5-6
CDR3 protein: ASTPLGVSGFEEQY

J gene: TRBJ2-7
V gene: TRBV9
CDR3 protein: ASSARDRGMGEQY